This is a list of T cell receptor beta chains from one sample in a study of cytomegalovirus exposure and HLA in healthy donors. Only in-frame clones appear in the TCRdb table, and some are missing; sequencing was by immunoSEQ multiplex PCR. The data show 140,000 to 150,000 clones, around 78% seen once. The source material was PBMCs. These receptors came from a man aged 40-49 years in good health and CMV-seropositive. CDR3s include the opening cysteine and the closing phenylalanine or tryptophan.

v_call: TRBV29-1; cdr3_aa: CSAQQGGSYGYTF
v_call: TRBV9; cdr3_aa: CASSATSGRSGEQFF
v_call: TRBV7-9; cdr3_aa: CSATPEYLGYGYTF
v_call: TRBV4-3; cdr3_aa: CASSQALSGANVLTF
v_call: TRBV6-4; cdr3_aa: CASSATTGVTEAFF
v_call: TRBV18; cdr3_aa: CASSPYGQGARAGELFF
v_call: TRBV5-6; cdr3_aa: CASSSEDRGFNQPQHF
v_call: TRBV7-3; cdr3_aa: CASSLSLAGGDEQFF
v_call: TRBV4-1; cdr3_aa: CASSREEGNTDTQYF
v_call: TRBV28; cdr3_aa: CASSLRGGQPYYGYTF
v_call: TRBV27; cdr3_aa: CASRGTSGSWGSYEQYF
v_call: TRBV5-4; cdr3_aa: CASASEVRRRTDTQYF
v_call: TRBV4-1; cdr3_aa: CASSQVRGTSGRAEQYF
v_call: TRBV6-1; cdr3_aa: CASSDTGVTSRKQFF
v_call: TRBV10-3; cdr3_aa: CAISEHSYEQYF
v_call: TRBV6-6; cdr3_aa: CASGLAAEQYF
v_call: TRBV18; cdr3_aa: CASSRSGSPHEQYF
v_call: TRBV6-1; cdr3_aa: CASRETGLGETQYF
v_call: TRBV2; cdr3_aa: CASSGQIQETQYF
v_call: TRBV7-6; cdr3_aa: CASSLGRQGVSEQYF
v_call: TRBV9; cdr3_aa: CASSGGQLMNTEAFF
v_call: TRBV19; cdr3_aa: CASSSSGGTDTQYF
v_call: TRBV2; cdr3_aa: CASIMDIGGRELFF
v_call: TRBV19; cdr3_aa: CASSSLASMANEQFF
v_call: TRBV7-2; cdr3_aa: CASSSKTSGRVHEQFF
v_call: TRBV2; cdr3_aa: CASMGPGGLNQPQHF
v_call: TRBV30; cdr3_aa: CAWSLGEGLYEQYF
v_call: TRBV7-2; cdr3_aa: CASSSTRTSGSGADTQYF
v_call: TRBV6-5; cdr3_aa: CASSVSSYEQYF
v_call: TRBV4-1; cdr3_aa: CASVRLLQGNTEAFF
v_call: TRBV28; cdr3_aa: CASSLWGGGGSTDTQYF
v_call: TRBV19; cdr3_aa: CASSRGRDSGNTIYF
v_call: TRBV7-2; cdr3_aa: CASSFHQGPETQYF
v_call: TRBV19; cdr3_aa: CASGRTGGNGYTF
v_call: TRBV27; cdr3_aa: CASTRDRGHVGELFF
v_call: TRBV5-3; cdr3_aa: CARSRGLAGELAGNEQFF
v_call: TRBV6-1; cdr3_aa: CASLTLSGRINEQFF
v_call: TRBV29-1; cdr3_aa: CSVVSNTAYEQYF
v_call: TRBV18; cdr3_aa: CASSLESGGISGNTIYF
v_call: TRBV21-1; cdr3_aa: CASSKVRTGGQPQHF
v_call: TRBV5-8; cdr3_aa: CAMGTSGRVNEQFF
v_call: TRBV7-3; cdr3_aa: CASREGLAGANEQFF
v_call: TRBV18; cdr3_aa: CASSPPSRVTDTQYF
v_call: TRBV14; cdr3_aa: CASRYHQVAGELFF
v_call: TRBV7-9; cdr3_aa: CSSSPVDRSPEQYF
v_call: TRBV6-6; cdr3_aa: CASLRHHQETQYF
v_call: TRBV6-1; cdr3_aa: CASSEAHGTEANIQYF
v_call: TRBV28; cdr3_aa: CASSLLRDSPYGYTF
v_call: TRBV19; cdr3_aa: CASSIINTGELFF
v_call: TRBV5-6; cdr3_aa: CASSLKGQGQLRAQYF
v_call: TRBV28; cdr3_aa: CASSSNSFKGGTGVGYTF
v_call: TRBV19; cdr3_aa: CASTDHGVANEKLFF
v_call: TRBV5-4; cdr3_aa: CASRRYNYEQYF
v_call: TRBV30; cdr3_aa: CAWSLPPGTVEAFF